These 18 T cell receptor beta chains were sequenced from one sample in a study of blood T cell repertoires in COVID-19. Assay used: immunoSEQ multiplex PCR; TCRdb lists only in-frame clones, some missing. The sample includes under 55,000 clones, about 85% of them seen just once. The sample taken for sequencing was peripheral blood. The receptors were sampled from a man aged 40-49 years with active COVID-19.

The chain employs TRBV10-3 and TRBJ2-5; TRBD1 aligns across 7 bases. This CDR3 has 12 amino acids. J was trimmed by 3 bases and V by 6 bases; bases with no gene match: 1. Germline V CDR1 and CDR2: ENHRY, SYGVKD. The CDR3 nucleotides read TGTGCCATCAGAGACAGGGAAGAGACCCAGTACTTC. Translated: CAIRDREETQYF.

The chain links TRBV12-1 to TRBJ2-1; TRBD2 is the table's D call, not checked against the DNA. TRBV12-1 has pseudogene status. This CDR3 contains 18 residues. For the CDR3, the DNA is TGTGCCAGCAGCTTTTTGAGTAGCGGAGGGAGCTCCTACAATGAGCAGTTCTTC. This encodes CASSFLSSGGSSYNEQFF.

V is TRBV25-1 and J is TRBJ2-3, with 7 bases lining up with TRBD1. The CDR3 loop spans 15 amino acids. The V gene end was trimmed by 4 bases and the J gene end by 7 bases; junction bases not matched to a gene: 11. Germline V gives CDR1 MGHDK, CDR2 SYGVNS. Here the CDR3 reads CASSGPEGGAYTQYF. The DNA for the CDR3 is TGTGCCAGCAGTGGTCCCGAAGGGGGCGCATATACGCAGTATTTT.

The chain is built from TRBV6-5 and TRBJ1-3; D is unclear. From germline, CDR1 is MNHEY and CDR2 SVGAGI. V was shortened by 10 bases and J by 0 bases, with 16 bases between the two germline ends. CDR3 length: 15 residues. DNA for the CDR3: TGTGCCACCTGGGTAGGCAGGTCCTCTGGAAACACCATATATTTT. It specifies CATWVGRSSGNTIYF.

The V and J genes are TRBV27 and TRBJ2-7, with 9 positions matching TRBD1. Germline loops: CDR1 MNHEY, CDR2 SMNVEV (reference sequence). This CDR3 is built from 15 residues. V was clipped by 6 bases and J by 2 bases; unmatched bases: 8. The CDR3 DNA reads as TGTGCCAGCAGCCTGATCGGGACAGGGCCCTACGAGCAGTACTTC. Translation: CASSLIGTGPYEQYF.

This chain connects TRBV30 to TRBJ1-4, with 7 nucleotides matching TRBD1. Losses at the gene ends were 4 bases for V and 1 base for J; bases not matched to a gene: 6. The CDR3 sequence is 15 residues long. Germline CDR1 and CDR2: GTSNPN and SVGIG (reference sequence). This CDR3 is CAWNIYRGTNEKLFF. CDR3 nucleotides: TGTGCCTGGAATATCTACAGGGGAACTAATGAAAAACTGTTTTTT.

The CDR3 coding sequence is TGTGCCAGTACCGCTACAGGGGCCTATGGCTACACCTTC. This translates into CASTATGAYGYTF. The chain joins TRBV19 to TRBJ1-2, with 7 bases lining up with TRBD1. With 7 bases clipped from V and 4 bases from J, the junction kept 6 bases outside the gene matches. The CDR3 length is 13 residues. Germline CDR1 reads LNHDA; CDR2 reads SQIVND (reference sequence).

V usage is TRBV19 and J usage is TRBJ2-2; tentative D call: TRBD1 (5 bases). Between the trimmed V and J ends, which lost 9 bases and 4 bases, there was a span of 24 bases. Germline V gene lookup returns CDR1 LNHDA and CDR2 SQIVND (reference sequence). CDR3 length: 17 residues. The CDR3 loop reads CASKNWQGRLGTGELFF. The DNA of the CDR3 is TGTGCCAGCAAGAATTGGCAGGGAAGGTTGGGCACCGGGGAGCTGTTTTTT.

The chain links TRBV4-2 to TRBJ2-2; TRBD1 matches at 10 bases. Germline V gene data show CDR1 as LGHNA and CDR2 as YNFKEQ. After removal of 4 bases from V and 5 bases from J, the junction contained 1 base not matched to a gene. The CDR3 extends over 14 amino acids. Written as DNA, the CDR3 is TGTGCCAGCAGCCGGGACAGGGGAACCGGGGAGCTGTTTTTT. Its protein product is CASSRDRGTGELFF.

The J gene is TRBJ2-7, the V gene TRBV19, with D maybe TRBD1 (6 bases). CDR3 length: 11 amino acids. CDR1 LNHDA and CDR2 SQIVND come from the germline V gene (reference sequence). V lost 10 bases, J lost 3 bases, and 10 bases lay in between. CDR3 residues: CATSRGYEQYF. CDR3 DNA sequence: TGTGCCACTTCCAGGGGCTACGAGCAGTACTTC.

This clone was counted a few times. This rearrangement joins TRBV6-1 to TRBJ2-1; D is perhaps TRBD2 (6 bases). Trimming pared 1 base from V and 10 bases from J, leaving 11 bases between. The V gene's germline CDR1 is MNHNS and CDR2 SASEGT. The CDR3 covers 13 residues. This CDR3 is CASSEVRAGEQFF. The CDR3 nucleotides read TGTGCCAGCAGTGAAGTACGGGCGGGAGAGCAGTTCTTC.

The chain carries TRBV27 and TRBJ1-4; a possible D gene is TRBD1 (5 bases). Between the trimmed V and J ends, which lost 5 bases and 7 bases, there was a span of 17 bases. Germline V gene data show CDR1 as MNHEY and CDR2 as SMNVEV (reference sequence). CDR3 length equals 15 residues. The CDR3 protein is CASSPLRGWPEKLFF. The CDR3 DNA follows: TGTGCCAGCAGTCCCCTCCGGGGGTGGCCTGAAAAACTGTTTTTT.

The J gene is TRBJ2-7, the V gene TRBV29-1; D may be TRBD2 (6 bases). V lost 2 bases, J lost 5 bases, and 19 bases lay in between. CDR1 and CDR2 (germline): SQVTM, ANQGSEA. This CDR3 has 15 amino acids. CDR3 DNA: TGCAGCGTTGAATACCCCGGGGATGGGAGGCACGAGCAGTACTTC. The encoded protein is CSVEYPGDGRHEQYF.

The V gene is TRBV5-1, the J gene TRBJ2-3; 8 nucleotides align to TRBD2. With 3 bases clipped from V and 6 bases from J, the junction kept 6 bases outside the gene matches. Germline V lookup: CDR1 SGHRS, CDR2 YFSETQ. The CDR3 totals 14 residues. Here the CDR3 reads CASSSGLATDTQYF. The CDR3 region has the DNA TGCGCCAGCAGCTCCGGACTAGCTACGGATACGCAGTATTTT.

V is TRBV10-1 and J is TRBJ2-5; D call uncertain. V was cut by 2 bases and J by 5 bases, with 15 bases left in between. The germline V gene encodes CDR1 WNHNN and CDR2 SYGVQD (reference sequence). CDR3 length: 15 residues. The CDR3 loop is CASSENSVGTETQYF. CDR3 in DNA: TGCGCCAGCAGTGAGAATTCTGTGGGCACCGAGACCCAGTACTTC.

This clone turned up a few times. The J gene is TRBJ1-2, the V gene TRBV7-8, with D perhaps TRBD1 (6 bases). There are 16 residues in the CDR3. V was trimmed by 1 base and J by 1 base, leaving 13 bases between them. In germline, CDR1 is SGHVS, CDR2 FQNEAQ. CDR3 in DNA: TGTGCCAGCAGCTTAGTGGCAGGGGAATATAACTATGGCTACACCTTC. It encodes CASSLVAGEYNYGYTF.

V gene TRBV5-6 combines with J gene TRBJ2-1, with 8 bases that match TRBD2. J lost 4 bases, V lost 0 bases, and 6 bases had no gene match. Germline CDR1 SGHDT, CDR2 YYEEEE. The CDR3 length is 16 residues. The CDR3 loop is CASSLASGRGYNEQFF. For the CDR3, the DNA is TGTGCCAGCAGCTTGGCCAGCGGGAGAGGATACAATGAGCAGTTCTTC.

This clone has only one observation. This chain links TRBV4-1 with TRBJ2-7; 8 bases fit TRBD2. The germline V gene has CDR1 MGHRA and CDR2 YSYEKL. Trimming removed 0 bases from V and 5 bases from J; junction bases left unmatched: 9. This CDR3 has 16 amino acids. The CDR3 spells CASSQDSGSWRHEQYF. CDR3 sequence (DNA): TGCGCCAGCAGCCAAGACAGCGGGAGTTGGCGCCACGAGCAGTACTTC.